The next 18 T cell receptor beta chains were all read from a single sample in a study of T cells in Graves' hyperthyroidism and ophthalmopathy. Amplified TCR beta CDR3 regions came from RNA transcripts. TCR CDR3 regions were first amplified by RT-PCR with HTBI primers. One entry per CDR3 protein results from TCRdb running MiXCR on the multiplex PCR reads. The sample lists 500,000 to 650,000 distinct CDR3 sequences; roughly 15% were seen once. Material: blood. These receptors came from a woman between 50 and 59 years old with Graves' ophthalmopathy.

This clonotype was detected ten times or more. CDR3 DNA sequence: TGTGCCAGCAGCTTAATAACCCTTGGACGGAGCCAGTACAATGAGCAGTTCTTC. Encoded protein: CASSLITLGRSQYNEQFF. This chain joins TRBV11-3 and TRBJ2-1; D unresolved. The length of the CDR3 is 18 residues. Germline values: CDR1 SGHNT, CDR2 YENEEA. Trimming cost V 2 bases and J 4 bases, with 21 bases left between them. The full variable domain, its missing parts supplied by reference TRBV11-3 and TRBJ2-1, is EAGVVQSPRYKIIEKKQPVAFWCNPISGHNTLYWYLQNLGQGPELLIRYENEEAVDDSQLPKDRFSAERLKGVDSTLKIQPAELGDSAVYLCASSLITLGRSQYNEQFFGPGTRLTVL.

Details on this clonotype: This clone may be a read error of a much larger clone one base away. J is TRBJ1-1 and V is TRBV4-1, with D possibly being TRBD1 (5 bases). This CDR3 contains 13 residues. Germline CDR1 reads MGHRA; CDR2 reads YSYEKL. The CDR3 loop reads CASNGGGGTKAFF. DNA for the CDR3: TGCGCCAGCAACGGGGGGGGAGGCACTAAAGCTTTCTTT.

This clonotype showed up many times. The chain uses TRBV2 and TRBJ1-4; 9 positions agree with TRBD1. CDR1 is SNHLY, CDR2 FYNNEI, per germline. CDR3 length: 14 amino acids. Trimming at V came to 6 bases and at J to 5 bases, leaving 4 bases not matched to a gene. The CDR3 region is CASRTGQGNEKLFF. CDR3 DNA sequence: TGTGCCAGCAGGACGGGACAGGGAAATGAAAAACTGTTTTTT.

This clonotype was seen repeatedly, ten times or more. The rearrangement joins TRBV18 to TRBJ2-1, with D possibly being TRBD1 or TRBD2 (5 bases each). The CDR3 is 17 amino acids. V was trimmed by 0 bases and J by 4 bases, leaving 16 bases between them. From germline, CDR1 is KGHSH and CDR2 LQKENI. The CDR3 nucleotides are TGTGCCAGCTCACCACCGGAGCGAGGGGCCGTGTACAATGAGCAGTTCTTC. It codes for CASSPPERGAVYNEQFF.

This clonotype was seen ten or more times. The chain joins TRBV5-1 to TRBJ2-7, with 7 bases identical to TRBD1. This CDR3 is 17 amino acids long. Germline V lookup: CDR1 SGHRS, CDR2 YFSETQ. J gave up 1 base and V 2 bases, and 12 bases lay outside the gene matches. This CDR3 is CASSFAIFGTVSYEQYF. In DNA, the CDR3 is TGCGCCAGCAGCTTTGCGATTTTCGGGACAGTTTCCTACGAGCAGTACTTC.

This clonotype was counted many times. The rearrangement links TRBV6-2 or TRBV6-3 to TRBJ1-5; a weak D match, TRBD1 (6 bases). This CDR3 is 15 amino acids long. Germline V gene sequence: CDR1 MNHEY, CDR2 SVGEGT. Trimming left V 4 bases short and J 6 bases short, with 16 bases between. The CDR3 bases are TGTGCCAGCAGTTTACTCGGGGGGCCCGGTCAGCCCCAGCATTTT. As protein: CASSLLGGPGQPQHF.

This clonotype has a count of ten or more. The J gene is TRBJ2-5, the V gene TRBV28, with TRBD1 as a possible D gene (5 bases). CDR3 length: 14 amino acids. V dropped 5 bases and J dropped 2 bases, with 12 bases sitting between them. In germline, CDR1 is MDHEN, CDR2 SYDVKM. In DNA, the CDR3 is TGTGCCAGCAGTAGTCCGGACATACAAGAGACCCAGTACTTC. Encoded protein: CASSSPDIQETQYF.

As concerns this clonotype: This clone may be a read error of a much larger clone one base away. The chain couples TRBV7-8 to TRBJ2-7; perhaps TRBD1 as D (6 bases). Germline CDR1 is SGHVS and CDR2 is FQNEAQ. The CDR3 covers 16 residues. The chain's CDR3 is CASSKGSPGAAYERYF. The DNA for the CDR3 is TGTGCCAGCAGCAAAGGCAGCCCAGGGGCCGCCTACGAGCGGTACTTC.

The sample holds one count of this clonotype. The chain recombines TRBV9 with TRBJ1-1; D gene uncertain. The ends were cut back, 3 bases at V and 1 base at J, with 10 bases in the middle. The CDR3 is 14 amino acids. Germline CDR1 reads SGDLS; CDR2 reads YYNGEE. CDR3 in DNA: TGTGCCAGCAGCGAGAGGGTTGCGAACACTGAAGCTTTCTTT. As protein: CASSERVANTEAFF.

This clonotype was detected ten times or more. The chain joins TRBV28 to TRBJ2-7, with D perhaps matching TRBD1 (5 bases). The CDR3 is 13 amino acids. Germline CDR1 reads MDHEN; CDR2 reads SYDVKM. Trimming removed 10 bases from V and 0 bases from J, with 13 bases in between. CDR3 amino acids: CATSPTDSYEQYF. CDR3 in DNA: TGTGCCACCTCACCGACAGACTCCTACGAGCAGTACTTC.

The chain joins TRBV6-1 to TRBJ2-1; D unresolved. CDR1 and CDR2 (germline): MNHNS, SASEGT. The V end lost 10 bases, the J end lost 10 bases, and 14 bases lay between the germline ends. The CDR3 is 11 residues long. CDR3 bases: TGTGCCACCAAACAAAATCTAGAGCAGTTCTTC. As protein: CATKQNLEQFF.

This clonotype has at least ten counts. V gene TRBV7-9 combines with J gene TRBJ2-1, with TRBD2 matching 13 bases. Trimming removed 5 bases from V and 8 bases from J; junction bases left unmatched: 12. Germline V CDR1 and CDR2: SEHNR, FQNEAQ (reference sequence). CDR3 size: 17 residues. CDR3 sequence (DNA): TGTGCCAGCAGCCTCAACACCGGGACTAGCGGGAATCATGAGCAGTTCTTC. Encoded protein: CASSLNTGTSGNHEQFF.

This clonotype was seen ten or more times. The J gene is TRBJ2-1, the V gene TRBV30; TRBD1 matches 7 bases. This CDR3 has 17 residues. After removal of 1 base from V and 0 bases from J, the junction contained 9 bases not matched to a gene. CDR1 and CDR2 from the germline V gene are GTSNPN and SVGIG (reference sequence). The CDR3: CAWSAIGQAGSYNEQFF. CDR3 sequence (DNA): TGTGCCTGGAGTGCAATTGGACAGGCTGGCTCCTACAATGAGCAGTTCTTC. The variable domain in full, with the rest retrieved from reference TRBV30 and TRBJ2-1, is SQTIHQWPATLVQPVGSPLSLECTVEGTSNPNLYWYRQAAGRGLQLLFYSVGIGQISSEVPQNLSASRPQDRQFILSSKKLLLSDSGFYLCAWSAIGQAGSYNEQFFGPGTRLTVL.

The chain recombines TRBV29-1 with TRBJ2-1; TRBD1 aligns across 12 bases. Germline assignment: CDR1 SQVTM and CDR2 ANQGSEA. After removal of 7 bases from V and 1 base from J, the junction contained 8 bases not matched to a gene. The CDR3 totals 16 residues. The CDR3 DNA is TGCAGCGGGAAGGGACAGGGGGCTCGGTCCTACAATGAGCAGTTCTTC. It translates to CSGKGQGARSYNEQFF.

At least ten counts were recorded for this clonotype. This sequence joins TRBV7-2 and TRBJ2-7; 9 bases match TRBD2. Germline CDR1 and CDR2: SGHTA and FQGNSA. J lost 4 bases, V lost 5 bases, and 9 bases had no gene match. CDR3 length equals 15 residues. The CDR3 sequence: CASSRAGGGIYEQYF. CDR3 DNA sequence: TGTGCCAGCAGCCGAGCGGGAGGTGGAATTTACGAGCAGTACTTC. Filled out from reference TRBV7-2 and TRBJ2-7, the complete variable domain reads GAGVSQSPSNKVTEKGKDVELRCDPISGHTALYWYRQSLGQGLEFLIYFQGNSAPDKSGLPSDRFSAERTGGSVSTLTIQRTQQEDSAVYLCASSRAGGGIYEQYFGPGTRLTVT.

V and J are TRBV27 and TRBJ2-7, with 9 bases matching TRBD2. Germline CDR1 reads MNHEY; CDR2 reads SMNVEV (reference sequence). The CDR3 is 15 residues long. The junction had 3 bases not matched to a gene; V was cut back by 3 bases and J by 0 bases. The CDR3 DNA reads TGTGCCAGCAGTTTCTTAGCGGGAGACTCCTACGAGCAGTACTTC. It translates to CASSFLAGDSYEQYF.

At least ten counts were recorded for this clonotype. This chain connects TRBV2 to TRBJ2-1; D not certain. Germline CDR1 reads SNHLY; CDR2 reads FYNNEI. The ends were cut back, 6 bases at V and 8 bases at J, with 8 bases in the middle. The CDR3 contains 11 residues. The CDR3 DNA is TGTGCCAGCAGCCCTTACGATGAGCAGTTCTTC. Encoded protein: CASSPYDEQFF.

This clonotype was detected ten times or more. The rearrangement uses TRBV2 and TRBJ1-2; TRBD1 is a possible D gene (5 bases). V lost 8 bases and J 0 bases, leaving 16 bases between the germline ends. CDR1 SNHLY and CDR2 FYNNEI come from the germline V gene. The CDR3 spans 15 residues. CDR3 bases: TGTGCCAGCGGGGGATACGGGACCCCTAACTATGGCTACACCTTC. Its protein product is CASGGYGTPNYGYTF.